This TCR beta chain originates from a study of T cell responses to AZD1222 COVID-19 vaccine. The study, taken as a whole, reports: Per reports, nearly half of all spike-specific TCRs target regions that are unmutated in variants. CD4 TCRs covered the whole spike, strongest at regions 160-218 and 743-854.

V shed 3 bases, J shed 8 bases, and the junction held 5 bases outside the gene matches. Per the germline V gene, CDR1 is SGHAT and CDR2 is FQNNGV. This CDR3 is built from 13 residues. Repertoires were generated with immunoSEQ multiplex PCR, while TCRdb's copy carries only in-frame clones and drops some. The profile shows about 140,000 clones, roughly 92% of them singletons. On this clone itself: Its specificity is unknown.

The sample in question was peripheral blood, obtained on day 0 of AZD1222 vaccination. J is TRBJ1-2 and V is TRBV11-2, with TRBD1 matching 8 bases. This receptor was obtained from an adult in good health. CDR3 sequence (DNA): TGTGCCAGCAGCTTGGCAGGGGGCGACGGCTACACCTTC. This gives the protein CASSLAGGDGYTF.